This TCR beta chain stems from a study of cytomegalovirus exposure and HLA in healthy donors. The ends lost 0 bases at V and 4 bases at J; junction bases unmatched: 7. CDR1 and CDR2 from the germline V gene are SGHRS and YFSETQ. The CDR3 has 16 residues. A multiplex PCR was run with 60 Vbeta primers and 13 Jbeta primers. The repertoire was sequenced with immunoSEQ multiplex PCR; TCRdb's copy has only in-frame clones and lacks some. The sample holds 90,000 to 150,000 clones, under 80% seen once. J is TRBJ2-5 and V is TRBV5-1, with 9 bases matching TRBD2. The sequenced material came from PBMCs. The sequence was collected from a woman aged 45-65 years in good health and CMV-seropositive. In DNA, the CDR3 is TGCGCCAGCAGCTTGGCGGGCGGGGGGGGCGGAGAGACCCAGTACTTC. It translates to CASSLAGGGGGETQYF.